This T cell receptor beta chain comes out of a study of cytomegalovirus exposure and HLA in healthy donors. Study findings and constraints: The records held CMV serostatus as the only immune exposure information.

These donors counted as nominally healthy when sampled, but unrecorded immune exposures were likely. Vbeta (60) and Jbeta (13) primers were used in the PCR. Some clones are missing from TCRdb's copy, which holds only in-frame ones; the method was immunoSEQ multiplex PCR. The sample lists tens of thousands of clones; 72% were seen once. Between the trimmed V and J ends, which lost 1 base and 5 bases, there was a span of 8 bases. The CDR3 spans 13 residues. CDR1 is MGHRA, CDR2 YSYEKL, per germline. To note about this clone: The antigen is undetermined.

This sequence joins TRBV4-1 and TRBJ2-5; D uncertain. This TCR derives from a woman between 40 and 50 years old in good health and CMV-seropositive. Sample: PBMCs. The CDR3 loop reads CASSQARMETQYF. In DNA form, the CDR3 reads TGCGCCAGCAGCCAAGCTAGAATGGAGACCCAGTACTTC.